These 31 T cell receptor beta chains share one sample of origin, sequenced in a study of blood T cell repertoires in COVID-19. Assay: immunoSEQ multiplex PCR; the TCRdb copy retains only in-frame clones and omits some. The table lists 70,000 to 80,000 clones, around 90% of them singletons, with around 4.9% in the top ten. What was sequenced was peripheral blood. The source is a woman aged 55-70 years with active COVID-19.

The chain carries TRBV19 and TRBJ2-5; 10 bases fit TRBD2. V dropped 3 bases and J dropped 3; count of bases not matched to a gene: 1. Germline CDR1 LNHDA, CDR2 SQIVND (reference sequence). CDR3 size: 14 residues. The CDR3 region has the DNA TGTGCCAGTAGTATCCTAGCGGGAGAAGAGACCCAGTACTTC. It is translated as CASSILAGEETQYF.

V is TRBV12-3 or TRBV12-4 and J is TRBJ2-7; TRBD2 matches 7 bases. The length of the CDR3 is 13 residues. Trimming at V came to 5 bases and at J to 2 bases, leaving 3 bases not matched to a gene. Here the CDR3 reads CASSASGPYEQYF. In DNA, the CDR3 is TGTGCCAGCAGTGCTAGCGGACCCTACGAGCAGTACTTC.

J is TRBJ1-1 and V is TRBV28; the D gene is possibly TRBD1 (5 bases). This CDR3 comprises 13 residues. Germline lookup yields CDR1 MDHEN and CDR2 SYDVKM. V was shortened by 6 bases and J by 1 base, with 9 bases between the two germline ends. The CDR3: CASRVTGNTEAFF. CDR3 DNA sequence: TGTGCCAGCAGGGTAACAGGGAACACTGAAGCTTTCTTT.

The rearrangement links TRBV11-1 to TRBJ2-1; D is unclear. The CDR3 runs 12 residues. V lost 5 bases and J lost 5, with 7 bases in between. Germline CDR1 and CDR2: SGHAT and FQDESV (reference sequence). CDR3 in amino acids: CASSRDDNEQFF. CDR3 nucleotides: TGTGCCAGCAGCCGCGATGACAATGAGCAGTTCTTC.

A few counts support this clone. In the same sample, other DNA sequences code for this CDR3. The chain carries TRBV13 and TRBJ2-5; TRBD2 agrees at 7 bases. V lost 8 bases and J lost 4; bases outside the gene matches: 10. The CDR3 contains 14 residues. Germline CDR1 is PRHDT and CDR2 is FYEKMQ (reference sequence). The CDR3 loop reads CASLTGRESETQYF. In DNA form, the CDR3 reads TGTGCCAGCCTAACGGGGCGGGAGTCAGAGACCCAGTACTTC.

The chain couples TRBV28 to TRBJ2-7; tentative D call: TRBD1 (6 bases). V shed 3 bases and J shed 3 bases, with 24 bases lying between them. The CDR3 length is 18 residues. Germline V gene sequence: CDR1 MDHEN, CDR2 SYDVKM. CDR3 sequence: CASSFHPRTGKDYYEQYF. The CDR3 bases are TGTGCCAGCAGTTTCCACCCGCGAACAGGGAAAGACTACTACGAGCAGTACTTC.

The chain couples TRBV7-9 to TRBJ1-1; maybe TRBD1 (5 bases). Germline assignment: CDR1 SEHNR and CDR2 FQNEAQ (reference sequence). V shed 5 bases and J shed 2 bases, with 18 bases lying between them. This CDR3 spans 16 amino acids. This CDR3 reads CASSPPMTVRNTEAFF. The CDR3 DNA follows: TGTGCCAGCAGCCCCCCAATGACAGTAAGAAACACTGAAGCTTTCTTT.

The gene calls are TRBV5-1 and TRBJ2-2; D unclear. Between the trimmed V and J ends, which lost 4 bases and 2 bases, there was a span of 9 bases. Germline V gene lookup returns CDR1 SGHRS and CDR2 YFSETQ. This CDR3 has 14 amino acids. CDR3 coding DNA: TGCGCCAGCAGCGCGCCCTACAACACCGGGGAGCTGTTTTTT. Residues: CASSAPYNTGELFF.

The CDR3 region is CASSLGAISTDTQYF. In DNA form, the CDR3 reads TGTGCCAGCAGCTTGGGGGCTATAAGCACAGATACGCAGTATTTT. The V and J genes are TRBV5-5 and TRBJ2-3; D remains ambiguous. Germline assignment: CDR1 SGHKS and CDR2 YYEKEE (reference sequence). The CDR3 extends over 15 amino acids. Between the trimmed V and J ends, which lost 0 bases and 0 bases, there was a span of 8 bases.

The V call is TRBV18, the J call TRBJ2-3; 10 nucleotides match TRBD1. The J segment lost 0 bases and the V segment lost 2 bases, leaving 2 bases of the junction unmatched. CDR3 length: 16 residues. Germline assignment: CDR1 KGHSH and CDR2 LQKENI. CDR3 nucleotide sequence: TGTGCCAGCTCACCAAGACAGGGGGCCAGCACAGATACGCAGTATTTT. Translating gives CASSPRQGASTDTQYF.

The rearrangement links TRBV7-8 to TRBJ2-5, with D perhaps TRBD2 (7 bases). V lost 3 bases and J lost 5, with 19 bases in between. Germline V CDR1 and CDR2: SGHVS, FQNEAQ. The CDR3 consists of 16 residues. The CDR3 sequence is CASSLAGANRAETQYF. The CDR3 region has the DNA TGTGCCAGCAGCTTGGCGGGGGCTAACCGGGCGGAGACCCAGTACTTC.

This clone was recorded a few times. This rearrangement joins TRBV10-2 to TRBJ1-6; D ambiguous. Germline CDR1 and CDR2: WSHSY and SAAADI. V gave up 3 bases and J gave up 5 bases, with 11 bases separating them. The CDR3 covers 15 residues. The CDR3 DNA reads as TGCGCCAGCAGTGATTCTGGTTCGGATAATTCACCCCTCCACTTT. Protein: CASSDSGSDNSPLHF.

V gene TRBV28 combines with J gene TRBJ1-1, with D tentatively TRBD1 (6 bases). Trimming stripped 5 bases from V and 4 bases from J, with 23 bases between. The CDR3 runs 17 residues. Germline V lookup: CDR1 MDHEN, CDR2 SYDVKM. Written as DNA, the CDR3 is TGTGCCAGCAGTCCACGCGCCGGGGGGGCGCTGAGCACTGAAGCTTTCTTT. This codes for CASSPRAGGALSTEAFF. Filled out from reference TRBV28 and TRBJ1-1, the complete variable domain reads DVKVTQSSRYLVKRTGEKVFLECVQDMDHENMFWYRQDPGLGLRLIYFSYDVKMKEKGDIPEGYSVSREKKERFSLILESASTNQTSMYLCASSPRAGGALSTEAFFGQGTRLTVV.

The chain joins TRBV21-1 to TRBJ2-7; no DNA check was done on the table's D call, TRBD1. TRBV21-1 is a listed pseudogene. CDR3 length: 14 residues. The CDR3 sequence is CASSKNRGRYEQYF. CDR3 DNA sequence: TGTGCCAGCAGCAAGAACAGGGGTAGGTACGAGCAGTACTTC.

The V gene is TRBV6-1, the J gene TRBJ2-2, with D tentatively TRBD1 (6 bases). CDR3 size: 16 residues. Trimming removed 4 bases at V and 4 bases at J, with 16 bases between. CDR1 is MNHNS and CDR2 is SASEGT in the germline V gene. The DNA for the CDR3 is TGTGCCAGCAGTGCCCGTGGCAGGGGCGCCACCGGGGAGCTGTTTTTT. Residues: CASSARGRGATGELFF.

The rearrangement uses TRBV19 and TRBJ1-5; D is perhaps TRBD1 (6 bases). The V end lost 5 bases, the J end lost 6 bases, and 20 bases lay between the germline ends. The CDR3 extends over 16 amino acids. CDR1 is LNHDA, CDR2 SQIVND, per germline (reference sequence). The DNA for the CDR3 is TGTGCCAGTAGTGGAGTAGGGGGGGCTGGAAGTCAGCCCCAGCATTTT. Protein: CASSGVGGAGSQPQHF.

This sequence joins TRBV5-1 and TRBJ2-2, with TRBD2 as a possible D gene (6 bases). This CDR3 comprises 17 residues. V was clipped by 2 bases and J by 9 bases, with 23 bases between them. The germline V gene encodes CDR1 SGHRS and CDR2 YFSETQ. The CDR3 spells CASSLYTDGTLFRELFF. CDR3 DNA sequence: TGCGCCAGCAGCTTATATACTGACGGGACTCTGTTCCGGGAGCTGTTTTTT.

The gene calls are TRBV11-2 and TRBJ1-2; 8 bases align to TRBD1. Germline lookup yields CDR1 SGHAT and CDR2 FQNNGV. This CDR3 is 17 amino acids long. V gave up 5 bases and J gave up 1 base; unmatched junction bases: 12. CDR3 loop: CASSHIKGQGRNYGYTF. The CDR3 DNA reads TGTGCCAGCAGCCACATTAAAGGACAGGGACGTAACTATGGCTACACCTTC.

This chain joins TRBV7-9 and TRBJ2-7; possibly TRBD2 for D (5 bases). The CDR3 covers 14 residues. V was trimmed by 5 bases and J by 3 bases, leaving 14 bases between them. The germline CDR1 and CDR2 sequences are SEHNR and FQNEAQ (reference sequence). CDR3: CASSLSGGGYEQYF. The DNA for the CDR3 is TGTGCCAGCAGCCTCTCGGGTGGAGGCTACGAGCAGTACTTC.

V gene TRBV5-1 combines with J gene TRBJ2-7; 9 nucleotides line up with TRBD2. The CDR3 sequence is 16 residues long. Trimming took 4 bases from V and 1 from J; bases not matched to a gene: 9. Germline CDR1 and CDR2: SGHRS and YFSETQ. The CDR3 coding sequence is TGCGCCAGCAGCCCCCGTGGCGGGAGGGGATCCTACGAGCAGTACTTC. This translates into CASSPRGGRGSYEQYF.

V gene TRBV18 combines with J gene TRBJ1-3; 7 bases are shared with TRBD1. The trim removed 2 bases at V and 4 bases at J, leaving 14 bases unmatched. The CDR3 has 18 residues. Germline-derived CDR1 and CDR2 are KGHSH and LQKENI. In DNA, the CDR3 is TGTGCCAGCTCACCAGGTGGTCGGGACAGATACATAGGAAACACCATATATTTT. It codes for CASSPGGRDRYIGNTIYF.

In this sample, this clone turned up once. V and J are TRBV14 and TRBJ2-7, with TRBD2 matching 7 bases. The V gene's germline CDR1 is SGHDN and CDR2 FVKESK. This CDR3 region has 14 residues. Unmatched junction bases numbered 8, after V lost 4 bases and J lost 5 bases. The CDR3 nucleotides are TGTGCCAGCAGCCGGGAGGGAAGGAACGACGAGCAGTACTTC. It codes for CASSREGRNDEQYF.

The chain employs TRBV12-3 or TRBV12-4 and TRBJ1-5, with a tentative D call TRBD1 (5 bases). With 5 bases removed from V and 3 bases from J, the gap between germline ends came to 8 bases. This CDR3 has 13 amino acids. CDR3 DNA sequence: TGTGCCAGCAGTGGGACTTCCAATCAGCCCCAGCATTTT. It yields the protein CASSGTSNQPQHF.

V is TRBV5-4 and J is TRBJ2-3, with 7 bases that match TRBD2. CDR1 and CDR2 (germline): SGHNT, YYREEE (reference sequence). Unmatched junction bases numbered 11, after V lost 6 bases and J lost 4 bases. The CDR3 loop spans 15 amino acids. CDR3 region: CASTIRGGSADTQYF. CDR3 DNA: TGTGCCAGCACTATTCGGGGCGGGAGTGCAGATACGCAGTATTTT.

The chain joins TRBV28 to TRBJ2-3; TRBD2 matches 12 bases. The CDR3 is 18 residues long. After removal of 7 bases from V and 4 bases from J, the junction contained 15 bases not matched to a gene. Per the germline V gene, CDR1 is MDHEN and CDR2 is SYDVKM. CDR3 protein: CASTTAPRLAGVSDTQYF. CDR3 sequence (DNA): TGTGCCAGCACCACCGCCCCCAGACTAGCGGGAGTATCAGATACGCAGTATTTT. Using reference TRBV28 and TRBJ2-3 for the parts outside the CDR3, the full variable domain is DVKVTQSSRYLVKRTGEKVFLECVQDMDHENMFWYRQDPGLGLRLIYFSYDVKMKEKGDIPEGYSVSREKKERFSLILESASTNQTSMYLCASTTAPRLAGVSDTQYFGPGTRLTVL.

V is TRBV7-2 and J is TRBJ2-3, with a weak D call TRBD1 (6 bases). The V end lost 1 base, the J end lost 0 bases, and 14 bases lay between the germline ends. This CDR3 spans 17 amino acids. In germline, CDR1 is SGHTA, CDR2 FQGNSA. CDR3: CASSLDALGASTDTQYF. CDR3 bases: TGTGCCAGCAGCTTAGACGCCTTGGGGGCTAGCACAGATACGCAGTATTTT.

This clone was seen only once. The V call is TRBV24-1, the J call TRBJ2-3; the match to TRBD1 covers 7 bases. V lost 0 bases, J lost 5 bases, and 7 bases stayed unmatched. CDR1 is KGHDR and CDR2 is SFDVKD in the germline V gene. This CDR3 has 16 amino acids. CDR3 DNA: TGTGCCACCAGTGATTTGAACGACAGGGCGGGAGATACGCAGTATTTT. Amino acids: CATSDLNDRAGDTQYF.

The chain is built from TRBV6-2 or TRBV6-3 and TRBJ2-7; unclear D gene. The CDR3 length is 13 residues. Trimming left V 6 bases short and J 4 bases short, with 13 bases between. Germline V CDR1 and CDR2: MNHEY, SVGEGT. In DNA, the CDR3 is TGTGCCAGCAGCCGAAGTGGGCAATACGAGCAGTACTTC. Translation gives CASSRSGQYEQYF.

The genes are TRBV20-1 and TRBJ1-6, with D unresolved. The germline V gene encodes CDR1 DFQATT and CDR2 SNEGSKA (reference sequence). CDR3 length: 14 residues. Trimming removed 3 bases at V and 5 bases at J, with 11 bases between. The CDR3, as DNA: TGCAGTGCTAGTCCACCTACCAATAATTCACCCCTCCACTTT. Translating it yields CSASPPTNNSPLHF.

The chain recombines TRBV2 with TRBJ2-7, with D possibly matching TRBD2 (6 bases). CDR1 is SNHLY, CDR2 FYNNEI, per germline. Trimming left V 0 bases short and J 12 bases short, with 12 bases between. The CDR3 is 12 residues long. CDR3 loop: CASSEAGPGGYF. CDR3 DNA sequence: TGTGCCAGCAGTGAAGCTGGGCCCGGGGGGTACTTC. Together with reference TRBV2 and TRBJ2-7, the CDR3 gives the full variable domain: EPEVTQTPSHQVTQMGQEVILRCVPISNHLYFYWYRQILGQKVEFLVSFYNNEISEKSEIFDDQFSVERPDGSNFTLKIRSTKLEDSAMYFCASSEAGPGGYFGPGTRLTVT.

The rearrangement uses TRBV2 and TRBJ2-7, with TRBD2 identical over 7 bases. The length of the CDR3 is 15 residues. CDR1 is SNHLY, CDR2 FYNNEI, per germline. V gave up 4 bases and J gave up 6 bases; unmatched junction bases: 12. The CDR3: CASSGEGALGSEQYF. The CDR3, as DNA: TGTGCCAGCAGTGGGGAGGGAGCTTTGGGTAGCGAGCAGTACTTC.